This TCR beta chain was observed in a study of T cells in Graves' hyperthyroidism and ophthalmopathy. This CDR3 contains 16 residues. In germline, CDR1 is MGHRA, CDR2 YSYEKL. Between the trimmed V and J ends, which lost 0 bases and 7 bases, there was a span of 15 bases. TCR beta CDR3 regions were amplified from RNA. First-round RT-PCR with HTBI primers amplified the TCR CDR3 region. MiXCR, run by TCRdb on the multiplex PCR reads, gives a single entry per CDR3 protein. This sample has a few hundred thousand distinct CDR3 sequences, with around 14% found just once. V is TRBV4-1 and J is TRBJ1-4, with D perhaps matching TRBD1 (5 bases). The sample comprised blood. The receptor comes from a woman aged 25 to 39 with Graves' hyperthyroidism. CDR3 nucleotide sequence: TGCGCCAGCAGCCAAGAGTCGGGGCGCGACTTTGAAAAACTGTTTTTT. Translating it yields CASSQESGRDFEKLFF.